This T cell receptor beta chain was recorded in a study of CD8+ T cells in alopecia areata (dated by TCRdb to 2016 to 2019). Regarding the research as a whole: The treated patients took part in an open-label pilot trial in which moderate-to-severe alopecia areata was treated with oral tofacitinib at 5 to 10 mg twice daily. Tofacitinib was given for 6 to 18 months, followed by 6 months of follow-up off drug to assess delayed response and recurrence. High-throughput TCRbeta sequencing was used to examine T cell clonal expansion in alopecia areata in both the C3H/HeJ mouse model and human patients. Human TCRbeta sequencing covered scalp tissue and sorted CD4+ and CD8+ peripheral blood T cells from patchy and totalis/universalis alopecia areata patients and healthy controls. Patients on tofacitinib were biopsied at baseline and after 4 and 24 weeks of treatment, and several of the patients also had a later scalp biopsy. Clonality in the scalp was compared among normal scalp (n=4), patchy alopecia areata scalp (n=8), and alopecia totalis/universalis scalp (n=8). RNA was obtained with the PAXgene miRNA kit for fixed scalp, the miRNeasy kit for PBMCs, and the RNeasy kit for mouse skin. TCRbeta CDR3 regions were amplified by immunoSEQ multiplex PCR with 35 Vbeta forward and 13 Jbeta reverse primers.

Results the study describes overall, beyond this receptor: Compared with mice, TCR sequences shared between patients were less clear, possibly partly because of HLA diversity across the patient population. Higher clonality and more expanded CD8+ clones were observed in lesional scalp than in normal scalp, particularly in alopecia totalis/universalis, a finding suggestive of antigenic drive. Resident alphabeta T cells in normal human skin are also sequenced, complicating scalp TCR repertoire analysis, unlike mouse skin dominated by gammadelta T cells.

This specimen's time point label, per the study, means: baseline before oral tofacitinib. From alopecia areata patients, peripheral blood was collected along with lesional scalp punch biopsies. PBMCs were separated by density centrifugation and stained for CD3, CD4 and CD8, after which CD4+ and CD8+ T cells were sorted on a FACSAria. About this clone: No antigen is known for it. No much larger clonotype is one base removed from it; base qualities were not supplied.

The method behind the library was the immunoSEQ multiplex PCR assay. RNA was extracted from all samples and reverse transcribed into cDNA as template for TCR sequencing. SuperScript III was used to make first-strand cDNA, primed with a 2:1 mix of oligo-dT and random hexamers. A synthetic immune receptor repertoire was used to measure amplification bias, and any remaining bias was corrected computationally. In the authors' own workflow: Raw reads were preprocessed to remove errors, and CDR3 was defined by IMGT conventions from the conserved cysteine to phenylalanine. Clonality was computed as 1 minus the Shannon entropy, with the entropy normalized by log2 of the number of productive unique TCRs. Whether scalp clones were CD4 or CD8 was inferred by matching scalp TCRbeta sequences against CD4 and CD8 repertoires sorted from blood. TCRdb took this table from immuneACCESS and kept in-frame rearrangements with V and J called. Such tables lack part of the clones; where checked against another copy, unresolved V genes explain under half of the gap, and the rest is unexplained. The V and J calls and clone size come from that table; D and trimming were worked out from the DNA. The sample data list 200,000 to 250,000 clones, and 67% of these were observed just once. 1% to 1.5% of the sample is in the top ten clones.

Inclusive of the bounding cysteine and phenylalanine, the CDR3 is 16 residues long. Of the read, only the CDR3 DNA is kept; its 48 bases are in frame from base 1. The junction shows trimming of 2 bases on V and 4 bases on J, and the gene matches do not reach 4 bases of it. CDR1 and CDR2, looked up from the germline V gene (reference sequence), are MNHNY and SVGAGI. The sequence was collected from a human donor with alopecia areata. This material consisted of CD4+ T cells sorted from blood, taken at week 0. In this chain, TRBV6-6 is recombined with TRBJ2-3; the junction holds 12 bases that match TRBD1. The DNA reads TGTGCCAGCAGTTACGAGGGACAGGGGGCCGCAGATACGCAGTATTTT. Translated, it reads CASSYEGQGAADTQYF.